This TCR beta chain is from a study of cytomegalovirus exposure and HLA in healthy donors. Vbeta (60) and Jbeta (13) primers were used in the PCR. Only in-frame clones appear in the TCRdb table, and some are missing; sequencing was by immunoSEQ multiplex PCR. Of 150,000 or so clones in the sample, around 84% are singletons; the top ten hold 4.5% to 7%. Trimming cost V 6 bases and J 0 bases, with 9 bases left between them. CDR3 length: 14 residues. Germline CDR1 reads MNHEY; CDR2 reads SVGAGI. The TCR comes from a woman in her 40s in good health and CMV-seropositive. Sequenced sample: PBMCs. The rearrangement uses TRBV6-5 and TRBJ1-5, with TRBD1 as a possible D gene (5 bases). CDR3 loop: CASSVTDSNQPQHF. In DNA, the CDR3 is TGTGCCAGCAGCGTGACAGATAGCAATCAGCCCCAGCATTTT.